Listed below are T cell receptor beta chains from one sample, sequenced in a study of OX40 agonist ivuxolimab in advanced cancers. Produced via immunoSEQ multiplex PCR; TCRdb's table is partial and in-frame only. The data show 35,000 to 45,000 clones, 65% to 90% seen once. The specimen was CD4+ or CD8+ T cells sorted from blood, collected in a trial of the OX40 agonist ivuxolimab. The source of these receptors is an adult with an advanced solid tumor such as melanoma, head and neck, liver or kidney cancer. The CDR3 runs from the conserved cysteine through the conserved F or W. The order of the fields is clone size, V gene, J gene, D gene, CDR3 DNA, CDR3 protein. D genes are given only for firm matches. Clone size is shown for a subset of rows, as once, few, many or a class of expanded clone.

size: few
V: TRBV30
J: TRBJ1-1
D: -
DNA: TGTGCCTCTTGGACAGTTGCAATGAACACTGAAGCTTTCTTT
CDR3: CASWTVAMNTEAFF

size: -
V: TRBV19
J: TRBJ2-7
D: -
DNA: TGTGCCAGTAGTCCAACAGGTATCCACGAGCAGTACTTC
CDR3: CASSPTGIHEQYF

size: -
V: TRBV7-9
J: TRBJ1-2
D: TRBD1
DNA: TGTGCCAGCAGCTTAGGCATAGACAGGGCAAGATATGGCTACACCTTC
CDR3: CASSLGIDRARYGYTF

size: -
V: TRBV11-2
J: TRBJ2-7
D: TRBD2
DNA: TGTGCCAGCAGCCTCGGTGGGGAGGGCTACGAGCAGTACTTC
CDR3: CASSLGGEGYEQYF

size: once
V: TRBV4-1
J: TRBJ2-7
D: TRBD2
DNA: TGCGCCAGCAGTGGGCTCGCGGGAGGGCCCTACGAGCAGTACTTC
CDR3: CASSGLAGGPYEQYF

size: -
V: TRBV19
J: TRBJ2-1
D: -
DNA: TGTGCCAGTAGTATCCCGGGAACCCACTACAATGAGCAGTTCTTC
CDR3: CASSIPGTHYNEQFF

size: -
V: TRBV10-3
J: TRBJ2-5
D: TRBD1
DNA: TGTGCCATCAGCCGGGACAGTGTTACCCAGTACTTC
CDR3: CAISRDSVTQYF

size: -
V: TRBV19
J: TRBJ2-2
D: -
DNA: TGTGCCAGTGGTACGACAGGAATCTACTACGACAACACCGGGGAGCTGTTTTTT
CDR3: CASGTTGIYYDNTGELFF

size: once
V: TRBV11-3
J: TRBJ2-1
D: TRBD2
DNA: TGTGCCAGCAGCCCATGGGGCGGGGGGAGCTCCTACAATGAGCAGTTCTTC
CDR3: CASSPWGGGSSYNEQFF

size: once
V: TRBV7-9
J: TRBJ1-2
D: -
DNA: TGTGCCAGCAGCTTAGCGCAGGGCGGAACCAATGGCTACACCTTC
CDR3: CASSLAQGGTNGYTF

size: -
V: TRBV27
J: TRBJ2-1
D: -
DNA: TGTGCCAGCAGTTTAAACACCTACAATGAGCAGTTCTTC
CDR3: CASSLNTYNEQFF

size: -
V: TRBV5-4
J: TRBJ1-3
D: -
DNA: TGTGCCAGCAGCTTGGGGCCCGGCCAGAACACCATATATTTT
CDR3: CASSLGPGQNTIYF

size: -
V: TRBV29-1
J: TRBJ2-7
D: -
DNA: TGCAGCGTTGAATGGGCAGACGATGGCTACGAGCAGTACTTC
CDR3: CSVEWADDGYEQYF

size: -
V: TRBV6-1
J: TRBJ2-7
D: -
DNA: TGTGCCAGCGGAGCCTACGAGCAGTACTTC
CDR3: CASGAYEQYF